This passage covers 16 T cell receptor beta chains from one sample sequenced in a study of blood T cells in healthy people across ages. Then a second PCR, running about 6 to 12 cycles, was carried out with a sample-barcoded 5' primer and a J-beta primer mix. TCRdb independently ran MiXCR on the 5' RACE reads; one entry per CDR3 protein. The sample consists of about a million distinct CDR3 sequences, around 46% of them appearing once. The sequenced material came from blood. These receptors originate from a man in his thirties or forties in good health.

The V call is TRBV7-2, the J call TRBJ2-3; D is undetermined. The germline V and J ends were trimmed by 5 bases and 1 base, with 13 bases remaining between them. Germline V gene lookup returns CDR1 SGHTA and CDR2 FQGNSA. This CDR3 spans 15 amino acids. The CDR3: CASSQRMTRTDTQYF. The CDR3 region has the DNA TGTGCCAGCAGCCAACGAATGACACGCACAGATACGCAGTATTTT.

The chain is built from TRBV7-9 and TRBJ2-5, with 7 bases matching TRBD1. The DNA end is a closer match to TRBJ2-7, so the J assignment may be wrong. The CDR3 runs 14 residues. Per the germline V gene, CDR1 is SEHNR and CDR2 is FQNEAQ (reference sequence). The CDR3: CASSLAGGGDEQYF. The CDR3 DNA reads as TGTGCCAGCAGCTTAGCAGGGGGCGGCGACGAGCAGTACTTC.

This clonotype was observed a few times. CDR3 region: CSAKRGGETQYF. In DNA form, the CDR3 reads TGCAGTGCTAAAAGGGGTGGAGAGACCCAGTACTTC. The rearrangement links TRBV20-1 to TRBJ2-5, with D tentatively TRBD1 (5 bases). The CDR3 is made up of 12 amino acids. Trimming removed 4 bases at V and 4 bases at J, with 10 bases between. Germline values: CDR1 DFQATT, CDR2 SNEGSKA (reference sequence).

This clonotype occurred a few times. The chain couples TRBV2 to TRBJ1-2; 11 nucleotides line up with TRBD1. Germline CDR1 reads SNHLY; CDR2 reads FYNNEI. J lost 4 bases, V lost 6 bases, and 10 bases had no gene match. This CDR3 contains 16 residues. CDR3 residues: CASSGGTGGGGYGYTF. The CDR3 DNA is TGTGCCAGCAGCGGAGGGACAGGGGGTGGAGGCTATGGCTACACCTTC.

This chain connects TRBV5-1 to TRBJ2-4; D possibly matches TRBD1 or TRBD2 (6 bases each). Germline V gene lookup returns CDR1 SGHRS and CDR2 YFSETQ. This CDR3 is 14 amino acids long. V lost 0 bases, J lost 7 bases, and 11 bases lay in between. Here the CDR3 reads CASSLGGDTNIQYF. Here the CDR3 DNA reads TGCGCCAGCAGCTTGGGGGGGGACACGAACATTCAGTACTTC.

This clonotype was counted only a few times. The chain is built from TRBV29-1 and TRBJ1-2; a weak D match, TRBD1 (5 bases). The V and J ends lost 4 bases and 3 bases respectively, with 18 bases between them. The CDR3 length is 15 residues. The germline CDR1 and CDR2 sequences are SQVTM and ANQGSEA. CDR3 residues: CSVAGRDLRDYGYTF. DNA for the CDR3: TGCAGCGTTGCAGGGCGGGACCTAAGGGACTATGGCTACACCTTC.

This clonotype came up a few times. The chain couples TRBV18 to TRBJ2-3; either TRBD1 or TRBD2 may fit D (5 bases each). In germline, CDR1 is KGHSH, CDR2 LQKENI. The V gene lost 1 base and the J gene lost 2 bases, with 13 bases spanning the gap. The CDR3 length is 16 residues. The CDR3 spells CASSPLRDPDTDTQYF. CDR3 coding DNA: TGTGCCAGCTCACCACTCCGGGACCCGGACACAGATACGCAGTATTTT.

The CDR3 DNA sequence: TGCAGTGCTAGATCGCGGGTGAACTACGAGCAGTACTTC. The encoded protein is CSARSRVNYEQYF. The gene calls are TRBV20-1 and TRBJ2-7; D possibly corresponds to TRBD2 (5 bases). The V and J ends lost 2 bases and 3 bases respectively, with 11 bases between them. This CDR3 has 13 amino acids. The V gene's germline CDR1 is DFQATT and CDR2 SNEGSKA (reference sequence).

The J gene is TRBJ2-1, the V gene TRBV3-1; 11 bases align to TRBD2. The length of the CDR3 is 16 residues. V lost 3 bases to trimming and J lost 9 bases; unmatched junction nucleotides: 10. CDR1 is LGHDT and CDR2 is YNNKEL in the germline V gene (reference sequence). The CDR3, as DNA: TGTGCCAGCAGCCAGTTTAGCGGGGGGGCTGGTGGTGAGCAGTTCTTC. The encoded protein is CASSQFSGGAGGEQFF.

The chain recombines TRBV29-1 with TRBJ1-4, with a possible D match to TRBD1 (6 bases). V was trimmed by 8 bases and J by 8 bases, leaving 18 bases between them. This CDR3 is 13 amino acids long. Per germline, CDR1 SQVTM and CDR2 ANQGSEA. CDR3 bases: TGCAGCCCGACGACAGGCCATCGGGAAAAACTGTTTTTT. Encoded protein: CSPTTGHREKLFF. Variable domain in full (rest from reference TRBV29-1 and TRBJ1-4): SAVISQKPSRDICQRGTSLTIQCQVDSQVTMMFWYRQQPGQSLTLIATANQGSEATYESGFVIDKFPISRPNLTFSTLTVSNMSPEDSSIYLCSPTTGHREKLFFGSGTQLSVL.

The chain combines TRBV6-5 with TRBJ1-2; 8 nucleotides match TRBD1. This CDR3 region has 14 residues. The V segment lost 6 bases and the J segment 5 bases; nucleotides outside the gene matches: 8. CDR1 is MNHEY, CDR2 SVGAGI, per germline. The CDR3 sequence is CASSRTGSQYGYTF. Written as DNA, the CDR3 is TGTGCCAGCAGCCGGACAGGGTCTCAATATGGCTACACCTTC.

V is TRBV7-2 and J is TRBJ2-5; D unresolved. V lost 1 base to trimming and J lost 5 bases, with 11 bases between them. The CDR3 extends over 14 amino acids. From germline, CDR1 is SGHTA and CDR2 FQGNSA. DNA of the CDR3: TGTGCCAGCAGCTTAGGGGTCCAGAGGGAGACCCAGTACTTC. Protein product: CASSLGVQRETQYF.

V is TRBV27 and J is TRBJ2-1; D is ambiguous. V shed 2 bases and J shed 4 bases, with 15 bases lying between them. Germline CDR1 is MNHEY and CDR2 is SMNVEV (reference sequence). The CDR3 spans 16 residues. In nucleotides, the CDR3 is TGTGCCAGCAGTTTAACGCCCCCGGGTCTTTACAATGAGCAGTTCTTC. This sequence encodes CASSLTPPGLYNEQFF.

Many counts were recorded for this clonotype. The chain is built from TRBV20-1 and TRBJ2-4, with D hard to call. Germline CDR1 DFQATT, CDR2 SNEGSKA (reference sequence). The CDR3 has 13 amino acids. The V gene lost 5 bases and the J gene lost 0 bases, with 8 bases spanning the gap. The CDR3 nucleotides read TGCAGTGCTTTCAACGTAGCCAAAAACATTCAGTACTTC. This sequence encodes CSAFNVAKNIQYF.

As for this clonotype: This sequence may be a read error, since a much larger clone differs from it by one base. The chain couples TRBV25-1 to TRBJ2-5, with TRBD2 matching 11 bases. Germline V gene data show CDR1 as MGHDK and CDR2 as SYGVNS. The CDR3 covers 17 residues. In nucleotides, the CDR3 is TGTACCAGCAGTGATACTACTAGCGGGGGCTTCCAAGAGACCCAGTACTTC. Amino acids: CTSSDTTSGGFQETQYF.

This clonotype was counted a few times. The V gene is TRBV14, the J gene TRBJ2-1; 8 bases line up with TRBD1. The CDR3 is 14 amino acids. CDR1 and CDR2 from the germline V gene are SGHDN and FVKESK. J lost 6 bases, V lost 4 bases, and 5 bases had no gene match. CDR3 residues: CASSLGQVGNEQFF. The CDR3 DNA reads as TGTGCCAGCAGCCTGGGACAGGTCGGCAATGAGCAGTTCTTC.